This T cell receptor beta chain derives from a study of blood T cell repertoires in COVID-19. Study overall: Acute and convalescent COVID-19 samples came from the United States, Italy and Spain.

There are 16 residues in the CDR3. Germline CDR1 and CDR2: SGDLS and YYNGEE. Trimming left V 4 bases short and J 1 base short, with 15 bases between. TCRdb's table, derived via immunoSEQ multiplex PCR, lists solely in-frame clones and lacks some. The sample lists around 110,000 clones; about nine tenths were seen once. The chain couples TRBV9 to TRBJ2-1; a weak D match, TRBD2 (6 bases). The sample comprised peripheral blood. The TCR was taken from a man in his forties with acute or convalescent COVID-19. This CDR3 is CASSPHGDLSYNEQFF. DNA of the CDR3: TGTGCCAGCAGCCCTCATGGGGACTTGTCCTACAATGAGCAGTTCTTC.